These 8 T cell receptor beta chains came from one sample sequenced in a study of early T cells in non-severe SARS-CoV-2 infection. TCRdb re-called the 5' RACE reads with MiXCR, one entry per CDR3 protein. The sample shows approximately 21,000 distinct CDR3 sequences, less than 6.5% of them seen only once. Sequenced material: whole blood. These TCRs come from an adult who was a healthcare worker with PCR-confirmed SARS-CoV-2 infection or an uninfected control (not recorded which).

This clonotype has ten or more counts. The genes are TRBV7-9 and TRBJ2-7; the match to TRBD2 covers 16 bases. V shed 1 base, J shed 4 bases, and the junction held 13 bases outside the gene matches. Germline V gives CDR1 SEHNR, CDR2 FQNEAQ (reference sequence). This CDR3 contains 20 residues. The CDR3 reads CASSLVGTSGRAYDIYEQYV. DNA of the CDR3: TGTGCCAGCAGCTTAGTTGGGACTAGCGGGAGGGCGTATGACATTTACGAGCAGTACGTC.

The V and J genes are TRBV18 and TRBJ1-5; tentative D call: TRBD1 (5 bases). The CDR3 spans 14 residues. The ends were cut back, 1 base at V and 3 bases at J, with 7 bases in the middle. Germline V CDR1 and CDR2: KGHSH, LQKENI. The CDR3 sequence: CASSPRQTNQPQHF. CDR3 DNA: TGTGCCAGCTCACCACGACAGACCAATCAGCCCCAGCATTTT.

This clonotype is medium-sized. The chain couples TRBV4-3 to TRBJ2-1; D not certain. Trimming took off 0 bases at V and 9 bases at J, with 9 bases between the two ends. CDR1 LGHNA and CDR2 YSLEER come from the germline V gene. The CDR3 length is 13 residues. The CDR3 DNA sequence: TGCGCCAGCAGCCAAGACCAACTACGTGAGCAGTTCTTC. Amino acid sequence: CASSQDQLREQFF.

This clonotype was seen many times. V gene TRBV7-2 combines with J gene TRBJ2-5, with D perhaps matching TRBD1 (6 bases). The CDR3 spans 12 residues. Germline CDR1 SGHTA, CDR2 FQGNSA. Trimming cost V 6 bases and J 2 bases, with 7 bases left between them. The CDR3 sequence is CASRGTQETQYF. The CDR3 nucleotides read TGTGCCAGCAGAGGGACACAAGAGACCCAGTACTTC. The whole variable domain, remainder taken from reference TRBV7-2 and TRBJ2-5, is GAGVSQSPSNKVTEKGKDVELRCDPISGHTALYWYRQSLGQGLEFLIYFQGNSAPDKSGLPSDRFSAERTGGSVSTLTIQRTQQEDSAVYLCASRGTQETQYFGPGTRLLVL.

This clonotype was detected only a few times. CDR3 residues: CASSPAGTPYSNQPQHF. DNA of the CDR3: TGTGCCAGCAGCCCAGCAGGCACCCCGTATAGCAATCAGCCCCAGCATTTT. The V gene is TRBV7-2, the J gene TRBJ1-5; D not certain. Trimming cost V 5 bases and J 0 bases, with 17 bases left between them. The germline CDR1 and CDR2 sequences are SGHTA and FQGNSA. The CDR3 has 17 residues.

This clonotype showed up many times. The V call is TRBV7-9, the J call TRBJ2-5; 11 bases align to TRBD2. Germline V gene sequence: CDR1 SEHNR, CDR2 FQNEAQ (reference sequence). The V segment lost 5 bases and the J segment 5 bases; nucleotides outside the gene matches: 7. The CDR3 runs to 15 residues. CDR3 region: CASSRLAGMLETQYF. Written as DNA, the CDR3 is TGTGCCAGCAGCCGACTAGCGGGAATGTTGGAGACCCAGTACTTC.

At least ten counts were recorded for this clonotype. The chain uses TRBV12-3 or TRBV12-4 and TRBJ1-3; D might be TRBD1 (5 bases). The CDR3 has 15 amino acids. Between the trimmed V and J ends, which lost 6 bases and 2 bases, there was a span of 14 bases. This chain's CDR3 is CASRGRGSAGNTIYF. The CDR3 DNA reads TGTGCCAGCAGGGGTCGGGGGTCCGCTGGAAACACCATATATTTT.

This clonotype was observed many times. The chain has TRBV6-4 and TRBJ2-3; D remains unclear. This CDR3 contains 12 residues. V dropped 4 bases and J dropped 3 bases, with 5 bases sitting between them. Germline CDR1 is MRHNA and CDR2 is SNTAGT. Written as DNA, the CDR3 is TGTGCCAGCAGTGCCGGTACAGATACGCAGTATTTT. Translated, it gives CASSAGTDTQYF.